This TCR beta chain was recorded in a study of blood T cell repertoires in COVID-19. Study overall: PBMCs, B-cell-depleted T cells, or T cells were the source of the cDNA or gDNA that made up the material.

The CDR3 spans 13 residues. Trimming removed 0 bases at V and 8 bases at J, with 11 bases between. In germline, CDR1 is LGHDT, CDR2 YNNKEL (reference sequence). Original handling: Amplification with reference gene primers provided the estimates of nucleated cell counts. Profiled with immunoSEQ multiplex PCR; TCRdb holds only in-frame clones, not every one. The V and J calls and the clone size are those of that table, but D and trimming were determined from the DNA. The repertoire holds approximately 140,000 clones, with around 79% as singletons. The sequence derives from a man aged 60-69 years with acute or convalescent COVID-19. The chain joins TRBV3-1 (or the pseudogene TRBV3-2) to TRBJ2-7; TRBD1 is a possible D gene (6 bases). Sequencing used peripheral blood. The DNA of the CDR3 is TGTGCCAGCAGCCAAGAATGGCAGGGGCAGCAGTACTTC. Protein sequence: CASSQEWQGQQYF.